This T cell receptor beta chain was recorded in a study of CDR3 diversity in severe acne (dated by TCRdb to the late 2010s). V and J are truncated by 6 bases and 8 bases respectively, leaving an intervening sequence of 14 bases. The germline V gene gives CDR1 as MNHEY and CDR2 as SVGEGT. Inclusive of both ends, the CDR3 amounts to 13 amino acids. Only the CDR3 part of the read is kept: 39 bases, read in frame from the first base. On this clonotype: Its antigen specificity is not known. The CDR3 carries no conserved terminal phenylalanine or tryptophan, so it likely arises from a read error.

Library method: PCR. The sequencer listed for this sample is Illumina HiSeq 2000. TCRdb trimmed the raw reads at Q25, called clones with MiXCR and kept productive beta chains. Each entry merges the rows of one CDR3 protein and shows their most common DNA and genes. This sample comprises about 76,000 distinct CDR3 sequences, 50% to 65% of them detected only once. Roughly 13% of the sample is held by the ten biggest clonotypes. The receptor was derived from a male donor in good health, without acne. Material for sequencing was blood. The V and J genes are TRBV6-2 or TRBV6-3 and TRBJ1-5; no D gene call is confident. The encoded CDR3 is CASSGANGKPQHL. The nucleotide sequence is TGTGCCAGCAGCGGCGCCAATGGGAAGCCCCAGCATTTA.